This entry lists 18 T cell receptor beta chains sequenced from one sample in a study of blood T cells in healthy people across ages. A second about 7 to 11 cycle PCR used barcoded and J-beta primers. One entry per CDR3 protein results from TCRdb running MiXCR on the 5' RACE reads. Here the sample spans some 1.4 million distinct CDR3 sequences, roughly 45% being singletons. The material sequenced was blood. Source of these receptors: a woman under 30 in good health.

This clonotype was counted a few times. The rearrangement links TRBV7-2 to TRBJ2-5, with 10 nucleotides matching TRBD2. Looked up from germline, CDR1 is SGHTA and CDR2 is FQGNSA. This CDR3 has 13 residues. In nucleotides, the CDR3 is TGTGTCGGAGCGGGGGGGCCCCAAGAGACCCAGTACTTC. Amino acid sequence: CVGAGGPQETQYF.

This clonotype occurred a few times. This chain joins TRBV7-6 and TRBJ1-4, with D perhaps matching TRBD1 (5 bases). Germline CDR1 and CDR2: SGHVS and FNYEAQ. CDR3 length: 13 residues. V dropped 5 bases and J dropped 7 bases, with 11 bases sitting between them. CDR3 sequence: CASSRQPTEKLFF. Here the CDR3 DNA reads TGTGCCAGCAGCCGACAGCCAACTGAAAAACTGTTTTTT.

Written as DNA, the CDR3 is TGCAGTGCCCAGGCGACAGGGAACCGTTATGGCTACACCTTC. It is translated as CSAQATGNRYGYTF. The chain is built from TRBV20-1 and TRBJ1-2; 7 nucleotides align to TRBD1. V lost 6 bases and J lost 5; bases outside the gene matches: 12. The CDR3 has 14 residues. The germline V gene has CDR1 DFQATT and CDR2 SNEGSKA (reference sequence).

This CDR3 is CASSATGTDYGYTF. CDR3 bases: TGTGCCAGCAGCGCAACCGGGACAGACTATGGCTACACCTTC. This chain joins TRBV9 and TRBJ1-2, with 7 bases lining up with TRBD1. J lost 3 bases, V lost 3 bases, and 5 bases had no gene match. CDR1 is SGDLS and CDR2 is YYNGEE in the germline V gene. CDR3 length: 14 amino acids.

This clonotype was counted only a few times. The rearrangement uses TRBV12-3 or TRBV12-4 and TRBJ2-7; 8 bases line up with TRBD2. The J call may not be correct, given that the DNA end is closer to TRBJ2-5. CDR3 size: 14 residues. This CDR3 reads CASSPPGGRKTQYF. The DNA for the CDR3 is TGTGCCAGCAGTCCACCGGGGGGGCGTAAGACCCAGTACTTC.

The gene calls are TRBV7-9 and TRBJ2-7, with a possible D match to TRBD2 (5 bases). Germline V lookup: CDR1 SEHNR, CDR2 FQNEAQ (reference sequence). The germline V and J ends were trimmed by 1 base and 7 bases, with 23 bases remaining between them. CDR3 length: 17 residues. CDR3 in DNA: TGTGCCAGCAGCTTAGTCTCGGGCGGGCAGAGCTACAATGAGCAGTACTTC. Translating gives CASSLVSGGQSYNEQYF.

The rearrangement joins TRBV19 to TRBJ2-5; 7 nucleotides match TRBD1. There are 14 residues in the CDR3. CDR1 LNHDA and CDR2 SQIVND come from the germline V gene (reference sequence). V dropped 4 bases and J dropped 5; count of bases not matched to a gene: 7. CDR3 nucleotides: TGTGCCAGTAGTACCGGACAGGTCCCGGAGACCCAGTACTTC. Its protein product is CASSTGQVPETQYF.

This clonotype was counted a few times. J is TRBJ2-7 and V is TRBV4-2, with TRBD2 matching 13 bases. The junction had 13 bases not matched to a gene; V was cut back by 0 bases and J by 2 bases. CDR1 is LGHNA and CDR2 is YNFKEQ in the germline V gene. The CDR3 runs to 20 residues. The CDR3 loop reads CASSQDSRTSGSGIPYEQYF. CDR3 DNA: TGTGCCAGCAGCCAAGATTCACGGACTAGCGGGAGTGGAATCCCCTACGAGCAGTACTTC.

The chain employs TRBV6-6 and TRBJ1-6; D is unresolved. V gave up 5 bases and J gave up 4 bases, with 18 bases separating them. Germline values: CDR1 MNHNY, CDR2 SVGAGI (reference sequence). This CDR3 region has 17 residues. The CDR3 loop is CASSPFLGGLYNSPLHF. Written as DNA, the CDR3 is TGTGCCAGCAGTCCCTTTTTAGGCGGCCTTTATAATTCACCCCTCCACTTT.

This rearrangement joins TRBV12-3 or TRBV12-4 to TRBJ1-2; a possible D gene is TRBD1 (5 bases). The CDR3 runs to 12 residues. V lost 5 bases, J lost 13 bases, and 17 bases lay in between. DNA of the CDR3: TGTGCCAGCAGTCCCTCGGATCAGCAGGGCACCTTC. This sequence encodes CASSPSDQQGTF.

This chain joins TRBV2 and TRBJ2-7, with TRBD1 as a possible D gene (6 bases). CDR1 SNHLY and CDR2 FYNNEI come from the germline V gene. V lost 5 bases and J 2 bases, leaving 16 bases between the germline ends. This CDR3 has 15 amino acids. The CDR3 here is CASSPQQGSAYEQYF. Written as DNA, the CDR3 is TGTGCCAGCAGTCCTCAACAGGGATCTGCCTACGAGCAGTACTTC.

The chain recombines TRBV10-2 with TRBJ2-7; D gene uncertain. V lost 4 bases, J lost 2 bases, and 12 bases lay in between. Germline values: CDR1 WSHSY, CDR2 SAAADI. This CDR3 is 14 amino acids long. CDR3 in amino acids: CASSAVTAPYEQYF. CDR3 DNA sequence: TGCGCCAGCAGTGCGGTCACAGCTCCCTACGAGCAGTACTTC.

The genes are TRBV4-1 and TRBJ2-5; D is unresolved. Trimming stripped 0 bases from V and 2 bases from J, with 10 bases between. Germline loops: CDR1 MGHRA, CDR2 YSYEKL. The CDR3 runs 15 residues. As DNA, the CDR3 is TGCGCCAGCAGCCAAGAGGGCGCGGTTCAAGAGACCCAGTACTTC. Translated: CASSQEGAVQETQYF.

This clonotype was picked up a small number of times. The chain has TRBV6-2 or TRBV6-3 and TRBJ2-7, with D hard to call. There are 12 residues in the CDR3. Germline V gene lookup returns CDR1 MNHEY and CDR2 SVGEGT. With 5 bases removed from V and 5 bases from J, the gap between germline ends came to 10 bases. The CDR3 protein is CASSIRSDEQYF. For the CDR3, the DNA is TGTGCCAGCAGTATAAGGAGCGACGAGCAGTACTTC.

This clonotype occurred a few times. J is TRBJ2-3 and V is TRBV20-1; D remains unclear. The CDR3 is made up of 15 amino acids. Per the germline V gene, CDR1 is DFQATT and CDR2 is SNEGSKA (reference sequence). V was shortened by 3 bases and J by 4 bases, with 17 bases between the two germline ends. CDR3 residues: CSASGLKGGADTQYF. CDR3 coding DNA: TGCAGTGCTAGTGGGCTTAAGGGTGGCGCAGATACGCAGTATTTT.

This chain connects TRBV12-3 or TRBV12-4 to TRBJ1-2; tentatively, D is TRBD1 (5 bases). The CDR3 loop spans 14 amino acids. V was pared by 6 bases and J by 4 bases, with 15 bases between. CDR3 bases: TGTGCCAGCAGCTTGGGGGGTTTCGGCTATGGCTACACCTTC. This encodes CASSLGGFGYGYTF.

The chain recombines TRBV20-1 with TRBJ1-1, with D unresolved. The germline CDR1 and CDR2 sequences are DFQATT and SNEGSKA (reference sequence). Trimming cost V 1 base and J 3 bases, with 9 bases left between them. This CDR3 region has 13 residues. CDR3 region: CSARGRLDTEAFF. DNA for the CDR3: TGCAGTGCTAGAGGTCGCCTTGACACTGAAGCTTTCTTT.

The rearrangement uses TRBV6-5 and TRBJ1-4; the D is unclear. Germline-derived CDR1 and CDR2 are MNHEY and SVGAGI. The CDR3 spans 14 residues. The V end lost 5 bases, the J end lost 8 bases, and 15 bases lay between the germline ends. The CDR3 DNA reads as TGTGCCAGCAGTCCAATCCAGGTTACAGAAAAACTGTTTTTT. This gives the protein CASSPIQVTEKLFF.